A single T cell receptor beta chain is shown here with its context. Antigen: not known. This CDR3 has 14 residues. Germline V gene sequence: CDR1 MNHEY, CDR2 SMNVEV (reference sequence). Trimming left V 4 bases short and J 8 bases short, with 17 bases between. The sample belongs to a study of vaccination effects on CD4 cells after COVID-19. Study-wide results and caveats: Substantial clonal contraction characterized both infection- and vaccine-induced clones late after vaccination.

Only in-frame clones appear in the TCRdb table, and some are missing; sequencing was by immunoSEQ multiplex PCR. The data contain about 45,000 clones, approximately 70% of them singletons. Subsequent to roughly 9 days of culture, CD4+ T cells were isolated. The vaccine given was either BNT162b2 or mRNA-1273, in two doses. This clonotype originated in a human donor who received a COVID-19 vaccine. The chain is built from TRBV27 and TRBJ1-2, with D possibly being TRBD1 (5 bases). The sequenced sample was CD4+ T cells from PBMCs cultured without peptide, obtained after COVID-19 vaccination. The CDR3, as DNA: TGTGCCAGCAGTTCATCGGGACGAGCGAGGGGCTACACCTTC. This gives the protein CASSSSGRARGYTF.